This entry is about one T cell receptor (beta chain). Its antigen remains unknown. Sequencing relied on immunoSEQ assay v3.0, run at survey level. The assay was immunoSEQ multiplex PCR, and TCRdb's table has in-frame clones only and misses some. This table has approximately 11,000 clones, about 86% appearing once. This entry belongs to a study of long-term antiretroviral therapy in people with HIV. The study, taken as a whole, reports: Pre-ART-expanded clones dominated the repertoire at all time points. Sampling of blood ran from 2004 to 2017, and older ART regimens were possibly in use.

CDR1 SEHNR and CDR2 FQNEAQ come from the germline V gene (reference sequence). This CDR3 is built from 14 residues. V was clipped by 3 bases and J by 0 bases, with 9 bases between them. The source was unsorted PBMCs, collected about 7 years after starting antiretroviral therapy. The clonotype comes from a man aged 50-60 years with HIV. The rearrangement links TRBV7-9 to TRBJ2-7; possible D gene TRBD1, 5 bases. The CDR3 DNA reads TGTGCCAGCAGCTTGGCAGGGAACTCCTACGAGCAGTACTTC. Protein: CASSLAGNSYEQYF. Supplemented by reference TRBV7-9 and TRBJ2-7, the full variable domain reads DTGVSQNPRHKITKRGQNVTFRCDPISEHNRLYWYRQTLGQGPEFLTYFQNEAQLEKSRLLSDRFSAERPKGSFSTLEIQRTEQGDSAMYLCASSLAGNSYEQYFGPGTRLTVT.